Listed below are T cell receptor beta chains from one sample, sequenced in a study of patients and donors after allogeneic stem cell transplantation. In TCRdb, the RT-PCR reads were re-called with MiXCR into one record per CDR3 protein. The data show about 150,000 distinct CDR3 sequences, 24% seen once. The specimen sequenced was blood, either unsorted or a sorted T cell fraction (not recorded which). These TCRs come from a human donor who was either an allogeneic HSCT recipient or a stem cell or donor lymphocyte infusion donor (not recorded which). It is not recorded whose cells these are; they may come from a transplant donor. Each CDR3 is given with its conserved first and last residue. The D gene is left open where the match is weak. Clone size is given for some rows only: seen once, a few or many times, or a class if the clone is expanded.

J: TRBJ1-3
V: TRBV18
D: NA
size: many
CDR3: CASSPGSETGNTIYF
DNA: TGTGCCAGCTCACCGGGTTCGGAGACTGGAAACACCATATATTTT

J: TRBJ2-2
V: TRBV12-3/TRBV12-4
D: TRBD2
size: NA
CDR3: CASSFSGTSGSGTGELFF
DNA: TGTGCCAGCAGTTTTTCCGGGACTAGCGGGAGCGGCACCGGGGAGCTGTTTTTT

J: TRBJ1-5
V: TRBV29-1
D: NA
size: many
CDR3: CSVKDSGNQPQHF
DNA: TGCAGCGTCAAGGATTCAGGTAATCAGCCCCAGCATTTT

J: TRBJ2-3
V: TRBV7-2
D: TRBD2
size: NA
CDR3: CASSFLSRTSGRADTQYF
DNA: TGTGCCAGCAGCTTTTTGTCGCGGACTAGCGGGAGGGCAGATACGCAGTATTTT

J: TRBJ2-3
V: TRBV20-1
D: NA
size: NA
CDR3: CSASDPTGYGDYTDTQYF
DNA: TGCAGTGCTAGTGATCCAACAGGCTATGGTGATTACACAGATACGCAGTATTTT

J: TRBJ1-1
V: TRBV12-3/TRBV12-4
D: NA
size: many
CDR3: CASSFRDGNTEAFF
DNA: TGTGCCAGCAGTTTCCGCGACGGGAACACTGAAGCTTTCTTT

J: TRBJ2-3
V: TRBV18
D: TRBD2
size: few
CDR3: CASSTTSVSTDTQYF
DNA: TGTGCCAGCTCAACTACTAGCGTAAGCACAGATACGCAGTATTTT

J: TRBJ2-2
V: TRBV9
D: TRBD2
size: NA
CDR3: CASSVAVAAGDTGELFF
DNA: TGTGCCAGCAGCGTAGCTGTGGCGGCGGGGGACACCGGGGAGCTGTTTTTT

J: TRBJ1-1
V: TRBV5-1
D: TRBD1
size: NA
CDR3: CASSNFNRGGTEAFF
DNA: TGCGCCAGCAGCAACTTTAACAGGGGCGGCACTGAAGCTTTCTTT

J: TRBJ2-5
V: TRBV7-2
D: TRBD2
size: few
CDR3: CASSLGLAGGRPRETQYF
DNA: TGTGCCAGCAGCTTAGGACTAGCGGGAGGGCGTCCTAGAGAGACCCAGTACTTC

J: TRBJ2-1
V: TRBV5-1
D: TRBD1
size: NA
CDR3: CASSLDWDRYNEQFF
DNA: TGCGCCAGCAGCTTGGATTGGGACAGATACAATGAGCAGTTCTTC

J: TRBJ2-7
V: TRBV5-1
D: NA
size: NA
CDR3: CASSPISGAYEQYF
DNA: TGCGCCAGCAGCCCAATTAGCGGAGCCTACGAGCAGTACTTC

J: TRBJ2-4
V: TRBV6-4
D: NA
size: few
CDR3: CASSDGKNIQYF
DNA: TGTGCCAGCAGTGACGGTAAAAACATTCAGTACTTC

J: TRBJ2-3
V: TRBV9
D: NA
size: NA
CDR3: CASNSGSSTDTQYF
DNA: TGTGCCAGCAACTCAGGCTCTAGCACAGATACGCAGTATTTT

J: TRBJ2-1
V: TRBV5-1
D: NA
size: NA
CDR3: CASMRGPSYNEQFF
DNA: TGCGCCAGCATGAGAGGGCCCTCCTACAATGAGCAGTTCTTC

J: TRBJ2-7
V: TRBV6-5
D: NA
size: NA
CDR3: CASSYSRGASYEQYF
DNA: TGTGCCAGCAGTTACTCGCGGGGCGCAAGCTACGAGCAGTACTTC

J: TRBJ2-7
V: TRBV27
D: NA
size: NA
CDR3: CASGTYSYEQYF
DNA: TGTGCCAGCGGGACGTACTCCTACGAGCAGTACTTC

J: TRBJ2-7
V: TRBV25-1
D: NA
size: NA
CDR3: CASSEWGGNPYEQYF
DNA: TGTGCCAGCAGTGAATGGGGCGGAAACCCCTACGAGCAGTACTTC

J: TRBJ2-3
V: TRBV4-1
D: NA
size: NA
CDR3: CASSPLAIDTQYF
DNA: TGCGCCAGCAGCCCGCTAGCGATAGATACGCAGTATTTT

J: TRBJ1-2
V: TRBV6-5
D: NA
size: NA
CDR3: CASMEPGDYGYTF
DNA: TGTGCCAGCATGGAGCCGGGGGACTATGGCTACACCTTC

J: TRBJ1-5
V: TRBV6-1
D: NA
size: many
CDR3: CAIGDYSNQPQHF
DNA: TGTGCCATCGGGGACTATAGCAATCAGCCCCAGCATTTT

J: TRBJ1-1
V: TRBV20-1
D: NA
size: few
CDR3: CSAAMSGAGTEAFF
DNA: TGCAGTGCAGCAATGTCGGGGGCTGGTACTGAAGCTTTCTTT

J: TRBJ2-3
V: TRBV3-1
D: NA
size: NA
CDR3: CASSQDSGKGTQYF
DNA: TGTGCCAGCAGCCAAGATTCAGGAAAGGGTACGCAGTATTTT

J: TRBJ2-1
V: TRBV19
D: NA
size: NA
CDR3: CASSMDGGGTYNEQFF
DNA: TGTGCCAGTAGTATGGATGGTGGCGGAACCTACAATGAGCAGTTCTTC

J: TRBJ2-7
V: TRBV19
D: NA
size: NA
CDR3: CASSISWDLGEQYF
DNA: TGTGCCAGTAGTATATCCTGGGACTTGGGGGAGCAGTACTTC

J: TRBJ2-7
V: TRBV20-1
D: NA
size: few
CDR3: CSARAGANEQYF
DNA: TGCAGTGCTAGAGCAGGGGCTAACGAGCAGTACTTC

J: TRBJ2-1
V: TRBV12-3/TRBV12-4
D: NA
size: NA
CDR3: CASRTLHNYNEQFF
DNA: TGTGCCAGCAGGACCCTACATAATTACAATGAGCAGTTCTTC

J: TRBJ2-5
V: TRBV3-1
D: NA
size: NA
CDR3: CASSQDGGTFQETQYF
DNA: TGTGCCAGCAGCCAAGATGGGGGGACATTCCAAGAGACCCAGTACTTC

J: TRBJ2-3
V: TRBV12-3/TRBV12-4
D: NA
size: NA
CDR3: CASSLVGRSTDTQYF
DNA: TGTGCCAGCAGTTTAGTGGGTCGGTCCACAGATACGCAGTATTTT

J: TRBJ1-5
V: TRBV20-1
D: NA
size: NA
CDR3: CSARVQGGQPQHF
DNA: TGCAGTGCTAGAGTACAGGGAGGTCAGCCCCAGCATTTT

J: TRBJ2-1
V: TRBV10-3
D: NA
size: few
CDR3: CAISDSRDPYNEQFF
DNA: TGTGCCATCAGTGATTCCCGAGACCCCTACAATGAGCAGTTCTTC

J: TRBJ2-3
V: TRBV29-1
D: NA
size: few
CDR3: CSVLRGGDTQYF
DNA: TGCAGCGTTCTTCGTGGTGGAGATACGCAGTATTTT

J: TRBJ1-3
V: TRBV6-5
D: NA
size: few
CDR3: CASSYSSLGSGNTIYF
DNA: TGTGCCAGCAGTTACTCGAGTCTGGGCAGCGGAAACACCATATATTTT

J: TRBJ2-1
V: TRBV6-6
D: NA
size: NA
CDR3: CASSYSPVAVSYNEQFF
DNA: TGTGCCAGCAGTTACTCGCCGGTAGCGGTGTCCTACAATGAGCAGTTCTTC

J: TRBJ2-2
V: TRBV5-1
D: NA
size: NA
CDR3: CASSLGPDRHNTGELFF
DNA: TGCGCCAGCAGCTTGGGGCCCGACAGACACAACACCGGGGAGCTGTTTTTT

J: TRBJ1-1
V: TRBV20-1
D: NA
size: many
CDR3: CSAVRGINTEAFF
DNA: TGCAGTGCGGTTAGGGGGATTAACACTGAAGCTTTCTTT

J: TRBJ2-2
V: TRBV3-1
D: NA
size: NA
CDR3: CASSPGLWAGELFF
DNA: TGTGCCAGCAGCCCAGGACTATGGGCCGGGGAGCTGTTTTTT

J: TRBJ1-3
V: TRBV7-6
D: NA
size: few
CDR3: CASSSGRRDPGNTIYF
DNA: TGTGCCAGCAGCTCCGGCCGCCGGGACCCTGGAAACACCATATATTTT

J: TRBJ1-1
V: TRBV5-1
D: NA
size: NA
CDR3: CASTIASSDTEAFF
DNA: TGCGCCAGCACCATCGCCTCGTCTGACACTGAAGCTTTCTTT

J: TRBJ2-7
V: TRBV5-1
D: NA
size: few
CDR3: CASSTRDSSYEQYF
DNA: TGCGCCAGCAGTACCCGGGATTCGTCCTACGAGCAGTACTTC

J: TRBJ2-7
V: TRBV11-1
D: TRBD2
size: NA
CDR3: CASSLERTSGSGHEQYF
DNA: TGTGCCAGCAGCTTAGAGCGTACTAGCGGGAGCGGACACGAGCAGTACTTC

J: TRBJ2-3
V: TRBV20-1
D: NA
size: NA
CDR3: CSASASPDTQYF
DNA: TGCAGTGCTAGTGCTAGCCCAGATACGCAGTATTTT

J: TRBJ2-2
V: TRBV10-3
D: NA
size: once
CDR3: CAISIRTTGELFF
DNA: TGTGCCATCAGTATACGGACTACCGGGGAGCTGTTTTTT

J: TRBJ1-5
V: TRBV5-1
D: NA
size: many
CDR3: CASSLGSGVSQPQHF
DNA: TGCGCCAGCAGCTTGGGGTCTGGGGTCAGCCAGCCCCAGCATTTT

J: TRBJ2-7
V: TRBV11-1
D: NA
size: few
CDR3: CASSGEFAEPYEQYF
DNA: TGTGCCAGCAGCGGCGAATTCGCCGAACCCTACGAGCAGTACTTC

J: TRBJ2-7
V: TRBV5-1
D: TRBD1
size: NA
CDR3: CASSLFGTGTAYEQYF
DNA: TGCGCCAGCAGCTTGTTCGGGACAGGGACAGCCTACGAGCAGTACTTC

J: TRBJ2-1
V: TRBV24-1
D: TRBD2
size: NA
CDR3: CATSEPIAGGKSSYNEQFF
DNA: TGTGCCACCAGTGAACCCATAGCGGGAGGGAAGAGCTCCTACAATGAGCAGTTCTTC

J: TRBJ2-3
V: TRBV29-1
D: NA
size: NA
CDR3: CSVEVWASSTDTQYF
DNA: TGCAGCGTTGAAGTTTGGGCCTCTAGCACAGATACGCAGTATTTT

J: TRBJ2-5
V: TRBV7-9
D: NA
size: NA
CDR3: CASSPTILTQYF
DNA: TGTGCCAGCAGCCCTACGATATTGACCCAGTACTTC

J: TRBJ1-6
V: TRBV20-1
D: NA
size: few
CDR3: CSAREVNAGLGTLHF
DNA: TGCAGTGCTAGGGAAGTGAATGCGGGTCTGGGGACCCTCCACTTT

J: TRBJ2-5
V: TRBV6-5
D: NA
size: few
CDR3: CASSYSGRVETQYF
DNA: TGTGCCAGCAGTTACTCGGGCAGGGTAGAGACCCAGTACTTC